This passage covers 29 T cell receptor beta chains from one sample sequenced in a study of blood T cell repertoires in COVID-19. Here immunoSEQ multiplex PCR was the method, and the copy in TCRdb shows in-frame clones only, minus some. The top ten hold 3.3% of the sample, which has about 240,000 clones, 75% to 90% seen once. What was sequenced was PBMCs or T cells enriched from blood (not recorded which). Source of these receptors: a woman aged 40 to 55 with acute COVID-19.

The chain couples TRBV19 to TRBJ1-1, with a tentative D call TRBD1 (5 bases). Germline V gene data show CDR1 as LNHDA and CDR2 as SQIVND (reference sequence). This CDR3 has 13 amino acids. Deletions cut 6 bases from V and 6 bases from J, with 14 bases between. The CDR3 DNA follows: TGTGCCAGTAGGGTGGCAGGGTGGGCTGAAGCTTTCTTT. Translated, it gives CASRVAGWAEAFF.

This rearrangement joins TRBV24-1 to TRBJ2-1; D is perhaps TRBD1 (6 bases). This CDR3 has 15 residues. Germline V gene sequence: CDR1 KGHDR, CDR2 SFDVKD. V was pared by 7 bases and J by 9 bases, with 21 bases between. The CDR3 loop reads CATSTETGLSSEQFF. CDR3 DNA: TGTGCCACCAGCACCGAGACAGGTCTGTCAAGTGAGCAGTTCTTC.

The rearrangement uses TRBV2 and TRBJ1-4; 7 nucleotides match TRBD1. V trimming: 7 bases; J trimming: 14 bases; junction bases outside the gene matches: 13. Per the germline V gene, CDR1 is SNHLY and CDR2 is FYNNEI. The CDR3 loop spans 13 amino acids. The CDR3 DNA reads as TGTGCCAGCACCTCAAACCAGGGGGGTGATCTGTTTTTT. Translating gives CASTSNQGGDLFF.

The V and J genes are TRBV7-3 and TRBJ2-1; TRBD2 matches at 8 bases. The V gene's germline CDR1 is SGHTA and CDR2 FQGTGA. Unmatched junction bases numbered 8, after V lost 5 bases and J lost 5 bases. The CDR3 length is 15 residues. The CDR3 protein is CASSLSGDRDNEQFF. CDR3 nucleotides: TGTGCCAGCAGCCTTAGCGGGGATCGTGACAATGAGCAGTTCTTC.

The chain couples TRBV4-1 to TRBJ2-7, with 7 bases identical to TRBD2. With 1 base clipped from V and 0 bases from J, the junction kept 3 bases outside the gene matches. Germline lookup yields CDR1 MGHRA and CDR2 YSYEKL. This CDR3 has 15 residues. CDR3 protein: CASSQGWTSSYEQYF. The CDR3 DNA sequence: TGCGCCAGCAGCCAAGGGTGGACTAGCTCCTACGAGCAGTACTTC.

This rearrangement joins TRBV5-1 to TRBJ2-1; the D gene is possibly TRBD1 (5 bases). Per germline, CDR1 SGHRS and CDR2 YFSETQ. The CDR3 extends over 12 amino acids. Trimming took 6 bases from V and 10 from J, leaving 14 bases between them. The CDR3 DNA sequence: TGCGCCAGCAATGTCAGGACAATGGAGCAGTTCTTC. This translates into CASNVRTMEQFF.

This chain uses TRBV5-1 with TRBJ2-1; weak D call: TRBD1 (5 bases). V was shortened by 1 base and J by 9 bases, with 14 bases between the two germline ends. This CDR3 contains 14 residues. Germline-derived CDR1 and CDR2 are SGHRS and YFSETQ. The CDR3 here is CASSLKGSPREQFF. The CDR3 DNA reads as TGCGCCAGCAGCTTGAAGGGGTCCCCCCGTGAGCAGTTCTTC.

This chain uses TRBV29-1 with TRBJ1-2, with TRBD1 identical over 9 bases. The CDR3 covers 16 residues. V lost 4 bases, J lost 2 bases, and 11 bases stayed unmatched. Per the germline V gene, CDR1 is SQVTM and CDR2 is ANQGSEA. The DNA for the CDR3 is TGCAGCGTTGCGGGAGCCCGGGACAGGGTGAACTATGGCTACACCTTC. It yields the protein CSVAGARDRVNYGYTF.

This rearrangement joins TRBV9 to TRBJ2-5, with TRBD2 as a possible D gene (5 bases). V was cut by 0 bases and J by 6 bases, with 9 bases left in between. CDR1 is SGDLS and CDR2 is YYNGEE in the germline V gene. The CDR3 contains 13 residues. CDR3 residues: CASSVVGSQTQYF. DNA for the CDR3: TGTGCCAGCAGCGTAGTAGGGAGCCAGACCCAGTACTTC.

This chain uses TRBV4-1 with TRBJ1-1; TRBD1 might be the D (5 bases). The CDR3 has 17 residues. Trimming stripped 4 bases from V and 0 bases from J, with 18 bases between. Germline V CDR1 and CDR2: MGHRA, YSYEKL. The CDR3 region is CASSRLQWGGVNTEAFF. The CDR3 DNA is TGCGCCAGCAGCCGGCTTCAATGGGGAGGGGTGAACACTGAAGCTTTCTTT.

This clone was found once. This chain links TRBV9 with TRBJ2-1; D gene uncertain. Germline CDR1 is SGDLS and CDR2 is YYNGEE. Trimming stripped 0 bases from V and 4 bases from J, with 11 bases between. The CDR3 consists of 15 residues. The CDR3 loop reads CASSVDPNSYNEQFF. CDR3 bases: TGTGCCAGCAGCGTAGACCCCAACTCTTACAATGAGCAGTTCTTC.

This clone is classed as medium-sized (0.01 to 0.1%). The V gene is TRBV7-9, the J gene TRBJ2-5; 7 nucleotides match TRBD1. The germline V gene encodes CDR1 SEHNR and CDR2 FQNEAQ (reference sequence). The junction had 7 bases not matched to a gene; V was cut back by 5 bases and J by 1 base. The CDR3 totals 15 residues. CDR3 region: CASSDRQGAQETQYF. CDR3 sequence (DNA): TGTGCCAGCAGCGATCGACAGGGAGCCCAAGAGACCCAGTACTTC.

DNA of the CDR3: TGCAGTGCTAGTCGGCTAAGGGAGTACTACGAGCAGTACTTC. This encodes CSASRLREYYEQYF. The chain has TRBV20-1 and TRBJ2-7; perhaps TRBD2 as D (5 bases). Germline V gene data show CDR1 as DFQATT and CDR2 as SNEGSKA (reference sequence). The V gene lost 3 bases and the J gene lost 3 bases, with 15 bases spanning the gap. There are 14 residues in the CDR3.

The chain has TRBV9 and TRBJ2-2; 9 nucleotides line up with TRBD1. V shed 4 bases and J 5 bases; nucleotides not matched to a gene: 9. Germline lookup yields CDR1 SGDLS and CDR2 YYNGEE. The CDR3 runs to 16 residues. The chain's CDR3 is CASSPPGQGTTGELFF. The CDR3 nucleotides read TGTGCCAGCAGCCCACCGGGACAGGGTACTACCGGGGAGCTGTTTTTT.

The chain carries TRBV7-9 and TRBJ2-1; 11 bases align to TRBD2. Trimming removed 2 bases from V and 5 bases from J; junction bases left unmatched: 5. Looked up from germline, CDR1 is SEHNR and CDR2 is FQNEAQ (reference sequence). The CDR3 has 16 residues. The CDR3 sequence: CASSLTSGRGDNEQFF. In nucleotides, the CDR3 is TGTGCCAGCAGCTTAACTAGCGGGAGAGGGGACAATGAGCAGTTCTTC. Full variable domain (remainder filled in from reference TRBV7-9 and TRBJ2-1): DTGVSQNPRHKITKRGQNVTFRCDPISEHNRLYWYRQTLGQGPEFLTYFQNEAQLEKSRLLSDRFSAERPKGSFSTLEIQRTEQGDSAMYLCASSLTSGRGDNEQFFGPGTRLTVL.

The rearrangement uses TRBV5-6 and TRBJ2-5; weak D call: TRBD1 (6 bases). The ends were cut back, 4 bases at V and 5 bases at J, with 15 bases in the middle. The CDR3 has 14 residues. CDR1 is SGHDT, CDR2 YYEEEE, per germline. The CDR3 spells CASSPPNRAETQYF. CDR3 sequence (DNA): TGTGCCAGCAGCCCGCCGAACAGGGCCGAGACCCAGTACTTC.

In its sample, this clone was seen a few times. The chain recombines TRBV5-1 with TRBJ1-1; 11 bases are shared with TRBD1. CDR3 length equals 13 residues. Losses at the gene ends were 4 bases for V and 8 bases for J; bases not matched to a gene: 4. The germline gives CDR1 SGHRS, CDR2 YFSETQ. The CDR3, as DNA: TGCGCCAGCAGCAAGGACAGGGGGCTGGAAGCTTTCTTT. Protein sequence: CASSKDRGLEAFF.

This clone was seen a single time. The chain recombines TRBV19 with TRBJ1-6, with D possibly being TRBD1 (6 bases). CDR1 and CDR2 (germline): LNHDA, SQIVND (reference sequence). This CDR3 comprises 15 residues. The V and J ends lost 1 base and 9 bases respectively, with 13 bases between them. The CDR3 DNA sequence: TGTGCCAGTAGTATAGGCCCAGGGGTGGTTTCACCCCTCCACTTT. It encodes CASSIGPGVVSPLHF.

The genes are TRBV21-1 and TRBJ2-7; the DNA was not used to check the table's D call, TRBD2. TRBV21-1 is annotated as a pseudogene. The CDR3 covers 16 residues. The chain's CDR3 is CASSAGGRGSSYEQYF. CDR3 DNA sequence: TGTGCCAGCAGCGCGGGGGGGCGGGGGAGCTCCTACGAGCAGTACTTC.

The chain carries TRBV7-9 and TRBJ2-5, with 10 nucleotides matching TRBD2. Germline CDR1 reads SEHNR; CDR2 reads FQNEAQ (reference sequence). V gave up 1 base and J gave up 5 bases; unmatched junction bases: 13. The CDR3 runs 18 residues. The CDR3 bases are TGTGCCAGCAGCTTAGGGGCTAGCGGGAGCCTTGGGCGGGAGACCCAGTACTTC. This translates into CASSLGASGSLGRETQYF.

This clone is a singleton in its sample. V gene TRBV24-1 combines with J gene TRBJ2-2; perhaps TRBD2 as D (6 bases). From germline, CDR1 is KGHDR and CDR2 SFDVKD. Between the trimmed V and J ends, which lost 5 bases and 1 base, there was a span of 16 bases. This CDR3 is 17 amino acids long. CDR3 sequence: CATSGVRDSMNTGELFF. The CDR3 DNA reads TGTGCCACCAGTGGGGTCCGGGACTCCATGAACACCGGGGAGCTGTTTTTT.

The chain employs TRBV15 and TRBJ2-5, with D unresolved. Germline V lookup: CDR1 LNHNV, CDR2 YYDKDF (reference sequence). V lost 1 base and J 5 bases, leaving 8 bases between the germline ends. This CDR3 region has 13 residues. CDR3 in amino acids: CATSRGLGETQYF. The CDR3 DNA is TGTGCCACCAGCAGAGGTCTAGGTGAGACCCAGTACTTC.

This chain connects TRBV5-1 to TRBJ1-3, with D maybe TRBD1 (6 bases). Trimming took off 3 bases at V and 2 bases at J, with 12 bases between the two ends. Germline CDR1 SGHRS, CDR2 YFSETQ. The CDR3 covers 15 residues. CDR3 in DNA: TGCGCCAGCAGCTCAACAGGGTCAGCTGGAAACACCATATATTTT. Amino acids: CASSSTGSAGNTIYF.

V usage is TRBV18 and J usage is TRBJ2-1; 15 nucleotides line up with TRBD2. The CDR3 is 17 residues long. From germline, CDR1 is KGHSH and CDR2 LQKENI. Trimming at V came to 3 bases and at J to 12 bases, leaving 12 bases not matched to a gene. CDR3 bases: TGTGCCAGCTCACCCCAGCCGGGACTAGCGGGAGGCCGGGGGCAGTTCTTC. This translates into CASSPQPGLAGGRGQFF.

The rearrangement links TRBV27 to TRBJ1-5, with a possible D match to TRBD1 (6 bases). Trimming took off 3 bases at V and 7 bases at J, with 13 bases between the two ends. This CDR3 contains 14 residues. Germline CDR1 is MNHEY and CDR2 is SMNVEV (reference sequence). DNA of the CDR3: TGTGCCAGCAGTTTCTTTCCAGGGGCCCAGCCCCAGCATTTT. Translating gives CASSFFPGAQPQHF.

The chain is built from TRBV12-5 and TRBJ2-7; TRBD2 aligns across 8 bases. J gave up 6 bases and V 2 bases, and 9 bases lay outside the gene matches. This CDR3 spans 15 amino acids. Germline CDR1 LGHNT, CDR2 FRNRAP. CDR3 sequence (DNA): TGTGCTAGTGGTTTGACTAGCGGCCCTCTCGGCGAGCAGTACTTC. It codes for CASGLTSGPLGEQYF.

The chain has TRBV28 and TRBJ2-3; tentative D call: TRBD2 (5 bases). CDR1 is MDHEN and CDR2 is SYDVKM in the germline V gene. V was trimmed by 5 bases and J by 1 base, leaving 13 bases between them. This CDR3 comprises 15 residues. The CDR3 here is CASSNRDYRTDTQYF. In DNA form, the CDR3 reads TGTGCCAGCAGTAACCGGGATTACCGCACAGATACGCAGTATTTT.

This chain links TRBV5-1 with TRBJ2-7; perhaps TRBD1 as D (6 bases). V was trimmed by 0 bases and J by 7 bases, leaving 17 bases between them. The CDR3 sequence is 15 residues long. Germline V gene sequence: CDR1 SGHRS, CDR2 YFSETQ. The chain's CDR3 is CASSLGTDPTREQYF. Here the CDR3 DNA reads TGCGCCAGCAGCTTGGGGACAGACCCTACGAGGGAGCAGTACTTC.

This CDR3 is CASGDLAGATYEQYF. The CDR3 DNA reads as TGTGCCAGCGGGGATTTGGCGGGAGCCACCTACGAGCAGTACTTC. This chain links TRBV5-4 with TRBJ2-7; TRBD2 agrees at 7 bases. Unmatched junction bases numbered 12, after V lost 7 bases and J lost 2 bases. CDR1 and CDR2 (germline): SGHNT, YYREEE (reference sequence). CDR3 length equals 15 residues.